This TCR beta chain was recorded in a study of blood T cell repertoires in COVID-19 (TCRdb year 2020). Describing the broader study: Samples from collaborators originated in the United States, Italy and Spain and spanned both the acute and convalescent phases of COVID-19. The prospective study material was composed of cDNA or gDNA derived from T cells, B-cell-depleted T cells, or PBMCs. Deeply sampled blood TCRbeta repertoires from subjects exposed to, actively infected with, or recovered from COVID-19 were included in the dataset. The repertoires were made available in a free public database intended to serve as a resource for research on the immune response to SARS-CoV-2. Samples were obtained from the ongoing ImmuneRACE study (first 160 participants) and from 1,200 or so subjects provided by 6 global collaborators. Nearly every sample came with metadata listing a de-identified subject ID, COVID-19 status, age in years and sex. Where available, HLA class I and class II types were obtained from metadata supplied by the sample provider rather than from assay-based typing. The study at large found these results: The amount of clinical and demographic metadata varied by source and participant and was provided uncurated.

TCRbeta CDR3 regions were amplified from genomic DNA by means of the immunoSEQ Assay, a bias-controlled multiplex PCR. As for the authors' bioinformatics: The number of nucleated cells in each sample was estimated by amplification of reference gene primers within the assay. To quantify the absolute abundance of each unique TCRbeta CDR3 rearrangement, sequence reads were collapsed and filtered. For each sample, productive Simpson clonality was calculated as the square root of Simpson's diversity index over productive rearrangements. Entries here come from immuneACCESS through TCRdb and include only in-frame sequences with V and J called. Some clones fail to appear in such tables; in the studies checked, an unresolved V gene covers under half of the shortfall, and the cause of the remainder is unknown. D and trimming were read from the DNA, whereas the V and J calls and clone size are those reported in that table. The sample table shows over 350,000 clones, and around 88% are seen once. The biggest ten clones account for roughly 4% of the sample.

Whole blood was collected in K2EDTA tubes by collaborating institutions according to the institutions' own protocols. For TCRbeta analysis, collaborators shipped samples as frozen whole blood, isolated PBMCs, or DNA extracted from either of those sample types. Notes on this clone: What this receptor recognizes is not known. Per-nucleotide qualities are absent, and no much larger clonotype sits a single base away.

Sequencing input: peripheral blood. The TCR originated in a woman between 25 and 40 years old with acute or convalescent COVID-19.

In nucleotides, the sequence is TGTGCCAGCACGGGGGTTCAGGGTAGGGGAAACACCGGGGAGCTGTTTTTT. Its coded protein is CASTGVQGRGNTGELFF. In this chain, TRBV5-5 is recombined with TRBJ2-2; the D gene is perhaps TRBD2, from 6 matching bases. V loses 6 bases, J loses 2 bases, and the germline ends lie 20 bases apart. The germline V gene (reference sequence) yields SGHKS for CDR1 and YYEKEE for CDR2. From its cysteine to its phenylalanine, the CDR3 spans 17 amino acids. Only the CDR3 DNA is retained, 51 bases long and in frame from the first base. The reference TRBV5-5 and TRBJ2-2 proteins fill in what lies around the CDR3, so the full variable domain reads DAGVTQSPTHLIKTRGQQVTLRCSPISGHKSVSWYQQVLGQGPQFIFQYYEKEERGRGNFPDRFSARQFPNYSSELNVNALLLGDSALYLCASTGVQGRGNTGELFFGEGSRLTVL.